This TCR beta chain was identified during a study of cytomegalovirus exposure and HLA in healthy donors. About the research overall: Unique TCR beta sequences numbering approximately 120 million came from 150 million to 200 million T cells in an earlier analysis. Inside one of the first data releases sat about 85 million unique TCRs taken from HLA-typed donors.

The study ran its PCR with 60 Vbeta and 13 Jbeta primers. Profiled with immunoSEQ multiplex PCR; TCRdb holds only in-frame clones, not every one. Altogether 100,000 to 150,000 clones are present, 74% being singletons, with the ten largest covering 4%. Germline CDR1 reads MRHNA; CDR2 reads SNTAGT. CDR3 length equals 15 residues. V was shortened by 3 bases and J by 4 bases, with 12 bases between the two germline ends. Study-level points and caveats: A previous analysis found most TCR beta V segments productive roughly 90% or roughly 30% of the time. The study flagged some 170 TCR beta chains as cytomegalovirus-associated.

As concerns this clone: Its specificity is unknown.

The TCR sequence derives from a middle-aged man in good health and CMV-seropositive. Sequencing was done on a sample of PBMCs. V gene TRBV6-4 combines with J gene TRBJ2-2; D possibly corresponds to TRBD1 (5 bases). In DNA, the CDR3 is TGTGCCAGCAGTGATTCCCTAAGGGGCACCGGGGAGCTGTTTTTT. Translated, it gives CASSDSLRGTGELFF.